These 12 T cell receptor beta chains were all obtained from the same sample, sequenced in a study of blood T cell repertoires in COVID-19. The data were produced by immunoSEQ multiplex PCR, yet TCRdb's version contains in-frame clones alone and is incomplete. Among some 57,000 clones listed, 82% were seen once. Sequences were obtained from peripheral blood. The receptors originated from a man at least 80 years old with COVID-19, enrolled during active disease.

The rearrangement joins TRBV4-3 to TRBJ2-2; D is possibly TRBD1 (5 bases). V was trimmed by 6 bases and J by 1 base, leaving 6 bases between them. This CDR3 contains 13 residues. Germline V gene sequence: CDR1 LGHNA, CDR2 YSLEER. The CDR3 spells CASRGQNTGELFF. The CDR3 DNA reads TGCGCCAGCAGGGGGCAGAACACCGGGGAGCTGTTTTTT.

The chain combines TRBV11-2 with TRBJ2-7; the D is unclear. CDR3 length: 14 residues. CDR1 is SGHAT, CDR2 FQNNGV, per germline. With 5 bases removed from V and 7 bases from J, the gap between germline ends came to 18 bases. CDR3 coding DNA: TGTGCCAGCAGCCCCGGCGCAGGTCCACGGGAGCAGTACTTC. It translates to CASSPGAGPREQYF.

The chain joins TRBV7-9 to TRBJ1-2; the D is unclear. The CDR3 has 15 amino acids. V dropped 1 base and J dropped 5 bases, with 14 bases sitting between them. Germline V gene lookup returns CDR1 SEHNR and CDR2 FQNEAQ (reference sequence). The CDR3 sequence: CASSLEAGGRYGYTF. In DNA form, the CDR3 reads TGTGCCAGCAGCTTAGAGGCGGGAGGGAGGTATGGCTACACCTTC.

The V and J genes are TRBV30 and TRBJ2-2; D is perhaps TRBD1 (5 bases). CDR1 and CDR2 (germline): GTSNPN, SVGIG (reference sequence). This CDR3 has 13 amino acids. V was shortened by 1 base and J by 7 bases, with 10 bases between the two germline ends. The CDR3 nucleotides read TGTGCCTGGAGTGGGCAGGGCGACGGGGAGCTGTTTTTT. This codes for CAWSGQGDGELFF.

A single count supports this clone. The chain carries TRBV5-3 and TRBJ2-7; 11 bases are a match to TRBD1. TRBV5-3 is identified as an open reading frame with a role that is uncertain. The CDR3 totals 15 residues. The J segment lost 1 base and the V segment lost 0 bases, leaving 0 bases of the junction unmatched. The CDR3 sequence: CARSLGDRGSYEQYF. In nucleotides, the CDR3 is TGTGCCAGAAGCTTGGGGGACAGGGGGTCCTACGAGCAGTACTTC.

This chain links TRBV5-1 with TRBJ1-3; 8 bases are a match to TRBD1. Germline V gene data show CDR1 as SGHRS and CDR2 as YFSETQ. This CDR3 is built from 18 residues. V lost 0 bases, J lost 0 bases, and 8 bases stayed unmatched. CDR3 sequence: CASSLAGDRMSSGNTIYF. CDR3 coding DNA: TGCGCCAGCAGCTTGGCCGGGGACAGGATGAGCTCTGGAAACACCATATATTTT.

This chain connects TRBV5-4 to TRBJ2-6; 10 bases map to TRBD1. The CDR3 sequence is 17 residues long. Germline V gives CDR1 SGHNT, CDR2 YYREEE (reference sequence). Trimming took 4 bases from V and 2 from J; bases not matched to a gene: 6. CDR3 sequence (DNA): TGTGCCAGCAGCACGGGACAGGGGTACGCTGGGGCCAACGTCCTGACTTTC. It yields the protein CASSTGQGYAGANVLTF.

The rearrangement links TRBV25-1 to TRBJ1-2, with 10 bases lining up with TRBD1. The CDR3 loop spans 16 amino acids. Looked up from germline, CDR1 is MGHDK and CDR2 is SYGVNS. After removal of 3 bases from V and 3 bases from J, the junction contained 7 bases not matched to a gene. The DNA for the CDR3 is TGTGCCAGCAGTGATACTCTCGGGACAGGGGACTATGGCTACACCTTC. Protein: CASSDTLGTGDYGYTF.

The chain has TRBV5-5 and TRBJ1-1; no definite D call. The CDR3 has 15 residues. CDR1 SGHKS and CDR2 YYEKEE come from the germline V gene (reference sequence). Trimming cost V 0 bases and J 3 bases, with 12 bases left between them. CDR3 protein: CASSLGTGRYTEAFF. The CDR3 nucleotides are TGTGCCAGCAGCTTGGGGACTGGGCGGTACACTGAAGCTTTCTTT. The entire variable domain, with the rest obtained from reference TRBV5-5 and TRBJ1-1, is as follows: DAGVTQSPTHLIKTRGQQVTLRCSPISGHKSVSWYQQVLGQGPQFIFQYYEKEERGRGNFPDRFSARQFPNYSSELNVNALLLGDSALYLCASSLGTGRYTEAFFGQGTRLTVV.

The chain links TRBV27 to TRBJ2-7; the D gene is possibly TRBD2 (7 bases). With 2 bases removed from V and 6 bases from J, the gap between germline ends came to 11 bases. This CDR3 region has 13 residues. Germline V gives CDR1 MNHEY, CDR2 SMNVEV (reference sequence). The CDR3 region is CASSLTRGAEQYV. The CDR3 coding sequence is TGTGCCAGCAGTTTAACCCGGGGGGCCGAGCAGTACGTC.

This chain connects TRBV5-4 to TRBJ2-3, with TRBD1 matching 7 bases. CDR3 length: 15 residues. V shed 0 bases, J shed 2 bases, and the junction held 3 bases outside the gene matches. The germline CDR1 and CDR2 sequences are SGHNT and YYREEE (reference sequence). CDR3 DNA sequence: TGTGCCAGCAGCTTGGGACAGGGATACACAGATACGCAGTATTTT. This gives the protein CASSLGQGYTDTQYF.

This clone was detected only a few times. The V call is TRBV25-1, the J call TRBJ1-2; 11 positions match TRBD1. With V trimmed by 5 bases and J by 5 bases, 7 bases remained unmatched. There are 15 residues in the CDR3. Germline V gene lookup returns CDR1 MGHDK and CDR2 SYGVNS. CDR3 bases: TGTGCCAGCAGTCCGCCTGGGGACAGGGGGTATGGCTACACCTTC. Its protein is CASSPPGDRGYGYTF.